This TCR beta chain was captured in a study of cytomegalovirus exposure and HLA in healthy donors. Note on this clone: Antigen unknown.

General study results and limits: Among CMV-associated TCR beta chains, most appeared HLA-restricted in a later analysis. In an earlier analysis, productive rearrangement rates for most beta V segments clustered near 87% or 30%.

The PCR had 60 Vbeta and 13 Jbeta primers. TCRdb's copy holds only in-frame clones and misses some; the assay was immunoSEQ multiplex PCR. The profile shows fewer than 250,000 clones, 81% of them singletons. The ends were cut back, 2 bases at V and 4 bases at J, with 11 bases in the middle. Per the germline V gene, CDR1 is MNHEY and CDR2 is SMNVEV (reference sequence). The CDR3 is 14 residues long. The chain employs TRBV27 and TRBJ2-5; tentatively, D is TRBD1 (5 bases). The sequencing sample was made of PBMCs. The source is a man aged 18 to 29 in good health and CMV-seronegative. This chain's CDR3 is CASSLGITGETQYF. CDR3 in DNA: TGTGCCAGCAGTTTAGGCATAACAGGAGAGACCCAGTACTTC.